This is a list of T cell receptor beta chains from one sample in a study of blood T cells in healthy people across ages. MiXCR, run by TCRdb on the 5' RACE reads, gives a single entry per CDR3 protein. The table shows 700,000 to 800,000 distinct CDR3 sequences, with roughly 44% occurring only once. Sequencing was done on a sample of blood. These receptors all stem from a woman aged 60-70 years in good health. Each CDR3 is given with its conserved first and last residue. Fields, in order: J gene, V gene, D gene, clone size, CDR3 DNA, CDR3 protein. A D gene is named only where the DNA matches it firmly. Clone size is not always given. Where it is, it says once, few, many or a class for expanded clones.

TRBJ2-3,TRBV5-1,TRBD2,.,TGCGCCAGCAGCGATGTAGCGGGGGGGCAAACGCAGTATTTT,CASSDVAGGQTQYF
TRBJ1-2,TRBV29-1,TRBD1,once,TGCAGCGGTGGACAGGGGGCCGGTGGCTACACCTTC,CSGGQGAGGYTF
TRBJ2-1,TRBV28,TRBD1,few,TGTGCCAGCATGGGACAGGGGGGAAGCTCCTACAATGAGCAGTTCTTC,CASMGQGGSSYNEQFF
TRBJ2-3,TRBV29-1,.,.,TGCAGCGTTCCCGGGACTCGGCCCTATGGCACAGATACGCAGTATTTT,CSVPGTRPYGTDTQYF
TRBJ2-5,TRBV7-2,TRBD2,many,TGTGCCAGCAGAGGACTAGCGGCCTTCCAAGAGACCCAGTACTTC,CASRGLAAFQETQYF
TRBJ1-2,TRBV18,.,once,TGTGCCAGCTCACCCAGGGACGCCTCAAAAAGCTATGGCTACACCTTC,CASSPRDASKSYGYTF
TRBJ2-7,TRBV2,TRBD2,once,TGTGCCAGCAGTGAAGGTTGGAAGCGGGAAATGTACTACGAGCAGTACTTC,CASSEGWKREMYYEQYF
TRBJ1-2,TRBV28,TRBD1,few,TGTGCTAGCAGGTCCGGGACAGGATATGGCTACACCTTC,CASRSGTGYGYTF
TRBJ2-7,TRBV20-1,.,.,TGCAGTGCTAGAGATGTGGTCGTAGACTACAATGAGCAGTACTTC,CSARDVVVDYNEQYF
TRBJ1-1,TRBV20-1,.,few,TGCAGTGCTAGTTACGGGGGCGCCTACGCTTTCTTT,CSASYGGAYAFF
TRBJ2-5,TRBV7-2,.,many,TGTGCCAGCAGCCTATGGGAGACCCAGTACTTC,CASSLWETQYF
TRBJ2-5,TRBV12-3/TRBV12-4,TRBD2,many,TGTGCCAGCAGGGGGGGACTAGCGGAAGAGACCCAGTACTTC,CASRGGLAEETQYF
TRBJ2-4,TRBV12-5,.,few,TGTGCTAGTGGTTTGGCACAAGTGACAGTCGCCAAAAACATTCAGTACTTC,CASGLAQVTVAKNIQYF
TRBJ1-6,TRBV6-2/TRBV6-3,TRBD1,.,TGTGCCAGCAGCGGACAGGAGGAATCCTATAATTCACCCCTCCACTTT,CASSGQEESYNSPLHF
TRBJ2-7,TRBV29-1,TRBD1,.,TGCAGCGTTCTCCGGGACAGGTCTTCCTACGAGCAGTACTTC,CSVLRDRSSYEQYF
TRBJ2-1,TRBV10-3,.,.,TGTGCCATCAGTGAGCGGGGGCTTGGAGGCAATGAGCAGTTCTTC,CAISERGLGGNEQFF
TRBJ2-7,TRBV28,TRBD2,.,TGTGCCAGCACCTTAGGGGACCTAGCGGGAGCCTACGAGCAGTACTTC,CASTLGDLAGAYEQYF
TRBJ2-3,TRBV24-1,TRBD2,many,TGTGCCACCAGTGACCCCGCGGGGGGGTGGGCAGATACGCAGTATTTT,CATSDPAGGWADTQYF
TRBJ2-7,TRBV28,.,.,TGTGCCAGCAGTCCCACGGGGGAGCAGTACTTC,CASSPTGEQYF
TRBJ1-2,TRBV3-1,.,.,TGTGCCAGCAGCCAAAACACTCACCCCAATGGCTACACCTTC,CASSQNTHPNGYTF
TRBJ2-1,TRBV28,.,.,TGTGCCAGCACCCTCGGGGGGCGCTACAATGAGCAGTTCTTC,CASTLGGRYNEQFF
TRBJ2-5,TRBV20-1,.,few,TGCAGTGCTCCCCGGGACGGGGGGACCCAGTACTTC,CSAPRDGGTQYF
TRBJ1-1,TRBV4-3,TRBD1,once,TGCGCCAGCAGCCAAGGGACAGGGACACGACAAGGCTCTGAAGCTTTCTTT,CASSQGTGTRQGSEAFF
TRBJ1-1,TRBV4-1,.,.,TGCGCCAGCGGGGGACACACGAACACTGAAGCTTTCTTT,CASGGHTNTEAFF
TRBJ2-2,TRBV9,.,.,TGTGCCAGCAGCGTGGGATGGGGACACGGGAACACCGGGGAGCTGTTTTTT,CASSVGWGHGNTGELFF
TRBJ2-7,TRBV6-5,TRBD1,.,TGTGCCAGCAACCGCGGGACAGGGGGCAACAATGAGCAGTACTTC,CASNRGTGGNNEQYF
TRBJ2-3,TRBV5-1,.,.,TGCGCCAGCAGCGGGTCCACGGGGTTCGTCACAGGTACGCAGTATTTT,CASSGSTGFVTGTQYF
TRBJ1-5,TRBV2,.,.,TGTGCCAGCAGTTTTACCGGGGGTTTAGTCAATCAGCCCCAGCATTTT,CASSFTGGLVNQPQHF
TRBJ2-7,TRBV29-1,TRBD1,many,TGCAGCGTAGGACAGGGCTCCTACGAGCAGTACTTC,CSVGQGSYEQYF
TRBJ2-5,TRBV9,.,.,TGTGCCAGCAGCGTTGCTAGCCAAGAGACCCAGTACTTC,CASSVASQETQYF
TRBJ1-5,TRBV20-1,TRBD1,few,TGCAGTGCTAGAGTGGGGACAGGGGGCGATCAGCCCCAGCATTTT,CSARVGTGGDQPQHF
TRBJ2-7,TRBV27,.,few,TGTGCCAGCTCGTTACTCGGGGCAGGGGCGTACGAGCAGTACTTC,CASSLLGAGAYEQYF
TRBJ2-7,TRBV13,.,few,TGTGCCAGCAGCGGCAACTACGAGCAGTACTTC,CASSGNYEQYF
TRBJ2-3,TRBV30,TRBD1,few,TGTGCCTGGAGTGGGGGACAGGGGAAGACAGATACGCAGTATTTT,CAWSGGQGKTDTQYF
TRBJ1-2,TRBV15,.,many,TGTGCCACCAGCACCGTAGGGGCAGGGAGCGGCTACACCTTC,CATSTVGAGSGYTF
TRBJ1-2,TRBV4-1,TRBD1,.,TGCGCCAGCAGCCCCTACGGACAGGGGTGGAATGGCTACACCTTC,CASSPYGQGWNGYTF
TRBJ2-7,TRBV29-1,.,many,TGCAGCGTTGAAATTGGGATTGGGTACGAGCAGTACTTC,CSVEIGIGYEQYF
TRBJ2-5,TRBV20-1,TRBD2,.,TGCAGTGCTAGCAGCACCGGGACTAGCGATCAAGAGACCCAGTACTTC,CSASSTGTSDQETQYF
TRBJ1-6,TRBV5-1,.,few,TGCGCCAGCAGCTTGAGGATGGGCTCCTATAATTCACCCCTCCACTTT,CASSLRMGSYNSPLHF
TRBJ1-2,TRBV28,.,few,TGTGCCAGCAGGACGCTAGGGACCCACTATGGCTACACCTTC,CASRTLGTHYGYTF
TRBJ2-1,TRBV9,.,few,TGTGCCAGCAGCGTAGTATTGAGGGGGGCGGGGGACAATGAGCAGTTCTTC,CASSVVLRGAGDNEQFF
TRBJ1-5,TRBV6-2/TRBV6-3,.,.,TGTGCCAGCAGCCCTGACGAGAGGCCCCTCGATCAGCCCCAGCATTTT,CASSPDERPLDQPQHF
TRBJ2-1,TRBV4-2,TRBD2,.,TGTGCCAGCAGCCAAGAGGGGACGGGGGGGGATGAGCAGTTCTTC,CASSQEGTGGDEQFF
TRBJ2-5,TRBV24-1,.,.,TGTGCCACCAGTGGGACCGGGACCCCCGTGGAGACCCAGTACTTC,CATSGTGTPVETQYF
TRBJ2-5,TRBV29-1,.,.,TGCAGCGTTGGAATGGGGGAGACCCAGTACTTC,CSVGMGETQYF
TRBJ2-5,TRBV7-2,.,few,TGTGCCAGCAGCTTATTGGCCTGGAGGGAGACCCAGTACTTC,CASSLLAWRETQYF
TRBJ2-6,TRBV20-1,.,few,TGCAGTGCTAGACAGGCTGGGGCCAACGTCCTGACTTTC,CSARQAGANVLTF
TRBJ1-5,TRBV9,.,few,TGTGCCAGCAGCGTTGGAGACGTCAATCAGCCCCAGCATTTT,CASSVGDVNQPQHF
TRBJ2-7,TRBV7-2,.,few,TGTGCCAGCAGCTTCACACTAGCCCACGAGCAGTACTTC,CASSFTLAHEQYF
TRBJ2-1,TRBV27,TRBD1,.,TGTGCCAGCAGTTACTCCCCGGGACAGGTTTCGAGGGGGCAGTTCTTC,CASSYSPGQVSRGQFF
TRBJ2-1,TRBV6-1,TRBD2,.,TGTGCCAGCAGGGGACTAGCGGACGAGCAGTTCTTC,CASRGLADEQFF
TRBJ2-3,TRBV29-1,TRBD2,many,TGCAGCGTAGTACGGACTAGCGCCTCGGATACGCAGTATTTT,CSVVRTSASDTQYF